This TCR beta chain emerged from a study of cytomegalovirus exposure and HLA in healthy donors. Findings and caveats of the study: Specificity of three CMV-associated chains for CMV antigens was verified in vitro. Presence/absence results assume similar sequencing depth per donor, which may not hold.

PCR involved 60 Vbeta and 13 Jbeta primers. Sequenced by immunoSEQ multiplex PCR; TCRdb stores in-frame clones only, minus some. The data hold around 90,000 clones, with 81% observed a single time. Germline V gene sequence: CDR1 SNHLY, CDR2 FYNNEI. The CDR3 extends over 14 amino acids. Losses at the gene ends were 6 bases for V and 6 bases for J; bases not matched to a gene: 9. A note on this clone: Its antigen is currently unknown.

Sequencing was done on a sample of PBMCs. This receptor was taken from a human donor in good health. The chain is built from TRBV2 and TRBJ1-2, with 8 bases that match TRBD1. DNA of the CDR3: TGTGCCAGCAGGAACGACAGGGGCCCTGATGGCTACACCTTC. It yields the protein CASRNDRGPDGYTF. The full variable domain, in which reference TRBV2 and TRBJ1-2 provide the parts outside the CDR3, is EPEVTQTPSHQVTQMGQEVILRCVPISNHLYFYWYRQILGQKVEFLVSFYNNEISEKSEIFDDQFSVERPDGSNFTLKIRSTKLEDSAMYFCASRNDRGPDGYTFGSGTRLTVV.